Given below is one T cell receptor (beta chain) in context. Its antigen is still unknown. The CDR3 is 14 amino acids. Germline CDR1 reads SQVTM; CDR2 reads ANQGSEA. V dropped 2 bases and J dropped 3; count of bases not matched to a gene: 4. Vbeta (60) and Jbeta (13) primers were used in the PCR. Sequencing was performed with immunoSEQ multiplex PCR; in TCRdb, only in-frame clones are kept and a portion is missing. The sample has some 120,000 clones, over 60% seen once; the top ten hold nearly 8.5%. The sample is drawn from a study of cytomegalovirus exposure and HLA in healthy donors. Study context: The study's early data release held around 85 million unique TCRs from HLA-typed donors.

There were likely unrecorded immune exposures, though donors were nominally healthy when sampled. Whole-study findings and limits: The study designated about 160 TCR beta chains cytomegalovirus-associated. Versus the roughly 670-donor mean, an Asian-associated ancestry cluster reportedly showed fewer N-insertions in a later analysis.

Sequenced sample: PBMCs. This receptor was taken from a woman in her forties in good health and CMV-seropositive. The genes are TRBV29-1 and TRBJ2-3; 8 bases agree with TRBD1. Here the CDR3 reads CSVENRGYTDTQYF. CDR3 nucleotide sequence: TGCAGCGTTGAAAACAGGGGGTATACAGATACGCAGTATTTT.